The following is a T cell receptor beta chain sequence with its context. The antigen is unknown. TCRdb's table, derived via immunoSEQ multiplex PCR, lists solely in-frame clones and lacks some. The table shows 100,000 to 150,000 clones, with 89% occurring only once. V was trimmed by 5 bases and J by 5 bases, leaving 18 bases between them. Germline V gives CDR1 MNHEY, CDR2 SMNVEV (reference sequence). The CDR3 contains 16 residues. These data originate in a study of T cells in localized non-small cell lung cancer. Notes on the study in general: Uninvolved nearby lung showed the greatest T cell clonality, exceeding that found in tumor. Turning up in adjacent lung were a median roughly 50 of the top 100 tumor clones.

This clonotype originated in a female donor of 60 years or more with stage I lung adenocarcinoma. Sequencing used peripheral blood, obtained before any cancer treatment. The chain combines TRBV27 with TRBJ2-2, with D possibly TRBD2 on 6 matching bases. CDR3 amino acids: CASSLLGGVGTGELFF. The CDR3, as DNA: TGTGCCAGCAGTCTCCTCGGCGGGGTAGGGACCGGGGAGCTGTTTTTT.